The clone carrying this T cell receptor (beta chain) has a count of ten or more. Its antigen remains unknown. This entry comes from a study of neurological immune-mediated disorders. Findings of the study overall: Private repertoires in all groups were suggested by the finding that expanded clones across subjects shared no CDR3 amino acid sequences. In HTLV-1-associated myelopathy, TCR clonal expansion was greatest, whereas multiple sclerosis had the least, falling below healthy controls.

One entry per CDR3 protein, called by TCRdb with MiXCR from the 5' RACE reads. The table shows under 90,000 distinct CDR3 sequences, with 10% occurring only once. From germline, CDR1 is MNHEY and CDR2 SVGAGI. This CDR3 contains 17 residues. The V gene lost 0 bases and the J gene lost 0 bases, with 12 bases spanning the gap. The chain uses TRBV6-5 and TRBJ2-4; D unclear. The sequence was obtained from a man in his forties in good health. The sample comprised PBMCs. CDR3 sequence: CASSYSYLPLAKNIQYF. CDR3 DNA: TGTGCCAGCAGTTACTCGTATCTGCCACTAGCCAAAAACATTCAGTACTTC.